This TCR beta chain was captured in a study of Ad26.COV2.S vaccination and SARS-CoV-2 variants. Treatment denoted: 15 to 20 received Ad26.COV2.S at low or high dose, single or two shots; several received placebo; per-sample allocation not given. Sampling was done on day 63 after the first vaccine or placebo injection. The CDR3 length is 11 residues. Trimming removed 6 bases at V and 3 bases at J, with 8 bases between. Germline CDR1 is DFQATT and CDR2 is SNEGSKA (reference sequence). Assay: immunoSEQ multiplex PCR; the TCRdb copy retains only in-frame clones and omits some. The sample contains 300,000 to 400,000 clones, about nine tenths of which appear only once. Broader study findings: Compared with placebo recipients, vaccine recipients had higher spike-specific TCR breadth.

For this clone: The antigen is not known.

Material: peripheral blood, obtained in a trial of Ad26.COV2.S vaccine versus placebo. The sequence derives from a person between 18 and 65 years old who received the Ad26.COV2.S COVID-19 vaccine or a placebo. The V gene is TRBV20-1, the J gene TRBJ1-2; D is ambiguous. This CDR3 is CSASADYGYTF. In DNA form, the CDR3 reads TGCAGTGCCAGTGCCGACTATGGCTACACCTTC.